This T cell receptor beta chain emerged from a study of Ad26.COV2.S vaccination and SARS-CoV-2 variants. On the study more broadly: In the study, Ad26.COV2.S was injected intramuscularly once, or twice 56 days apart.

Treatment of the sample: 15 to 20 received Ad26.COV2.S at low or high dose, single or two shots; a few received placebo; per-sample allocation not given. The investigators took samples on day 63 after the first vaccine or placebo injection. In Boston, the donor was an adult between 18-55 years of age. The method was immunoSEQ multiplex PCR; TCRdb's version includes in-frame clones alone and lacks a portion of them. Seen here are more than 300,000 clones, 65% to 90% observed once, and the top ten hold roughly a tenth. Points from the study as a whole: The TCR-based breadth and depth measures might underestimate overall T cell responses.

In the case of this clone: The antigen is not known.

The CDR3 covers 12 residues. The V gene's germline CDR1 is SEHNR and CDR2 FQNEAQ (reference sequence). V was clipped by 7 bases and J by 5 bases, with 11 bases between them. The chain is built from TRBV7-9 and TRBJ2-5; D is undetermined. Sequenced material: peripheral blood, taken in a trial of Ad26.COV2.S vaccine versus placebo. This TCR was sampled from a person between 18 and 65 years old who received the Ad26.COV2.S COVID-19 vaccine or a placebo. This CDR3 reads CASNFRTETQYF. CDR3 nucleotide sequence: TGTGCCAGCAACTTCCGGACGGAGACCCAGTACTTC.